This entry lists 28 T cell receptor beta chains sequenced from one sample in a study of cytomegalovirus exposure and HLA in healthy donors. The PCR used 60 Vbeta and 13 Jbeta primers. The data were produced by immunoSEQ multiplex PCR, yet TCRdb's version contains in-frame clones alone and is incomplete. The profile shows 110,000 or so clones, about 64% of them singletons. Sequenced input: PBMCs. Receptor source: a man in his late teens or twenties in good health and CMV-seropositive.

This clone was counted a few times. This sequence joins TRBV5-1 and TRBJ1-1; D gene uncertain. The germline CDR1 and CDR2 sequences are SGHRS and YFSETQ. The CDR3 covers 16 residues. With 0 bases removed from V and 0 bases from J, the gap between germline ends came to 12 bases. The CDR3 spells CASSLGAERVNTEAFF. The CDR3 nucleotides read TGCGCCAGCAGCTTGGGCGCGGAGAGAGTGAACACTGAAGCTTTCTTT. Full variable domain (missing parts from reference TRBV5-1 and TRBJ1-1): KAGVTQTPRYLIKTRGQQVTLSCSPISGHRSVSWYQQTPGQGLQFLFEYFSETQRNKGNFPGRFSGRQFSNSRSEMNVSTLELGDSALYLCASSLGAERVNTEAFFGQGTRLTVV.

V is TRBV2 and J is TRBJ1-5, with TRBD1 matching over 7 bases. Trimming at V came to 2 bases and at J to 5 bases, leaving 6 bases not matched to a gene. CDR1 is SNHLY, CDR2 FYNNEI, per germline. The CDR3 has 15 amino acids. The CDR3 sequence: CASSESGDSYQPQHF. The CDR3 nucleotides read TGTGCCAGCAGTGAATCTGGGGACAGCTATCAGCCCCAGCATTTT.

This chain's CDR3 is CASSGGLERAQYF. The CDR3 region has the DNA TGTGCCAGCAGCGGCGGACTGGAACGGGCCCAGTACTTC. The chain couples TRBV5-6 to TRBJ2-5; TRBD2 might be the D (5 bases). Trimming took off 4 bases at V and 9 bases at J, with 16 bases between the two ends. The CDR3 contains 13 residues. Germline V CDR1 and CDR2: SGHDT, YYEEEE.

The chain has TRBV27 and TRBJ2-3; 8 positions match TRBD1. Germline lookup yields CDR1 MNHEY and CDR2 SMNVEV (reference sequence). With V trimmed by 7 bases and J by 6 bases, 9 bases remained unmatched. The CDR3 extends over 14 amino acids. In DNA form, the CDR3 reads TGTGCCAGCAAAATAAACAGGGACAGGGATACGCAGTATTTT. It codes for CASKINRDRDTQYF.

This clone appeared a few times. V is TRBV5-4 and J is TRBJ1-1, with D perhaps matching TRBD1 (5 bases). This CDR3 spans 15 amino acids. The germline CDR1 and CDR2 sequences are SGHNT and YYREEE (reference sequence). V dropped 1 base and J dropped 0 bases, with 10 bases sitting between them. CDR3 nucleotide sequence: TGTGCCAGCAGCTTGACGACAGCGATGAACACTGAAGCTTTCTTT. Protein product: CASSLTTAMNTEAFF.

This chain joins TRBV30 and TRBJ1-2; possible D gene TRBD1, 6 bases. Trimming pared 3 bases from V and 4 bases from J, leaving 9 bases between. The CDR3 covers 12 residues. The germline gives CDR1 GTSNPN, CDR2 SVGIG (reference sequence). CDR3: CAWSEDSYGYTF. The CDR3 DNA sequence: TGTGCCTGGAGCGAGGACAGCTATGGCTACACCTTC.

The gene calls are TRBV18 and TRBJ1-1; tentative D call: TRBD1 (5 bases). Germline V CDR1 and CDR2: KGHSH, LQKENI. Trimming stripped 2 bases from V and 4 bases from J, with 8 bases between. This CDR3 comprises 13 residues. CDR3 DNA sequence: TGTGCCAGCTCACCAGTAACAGGCACTGAAGCTTTCTTT. Encoded protein: CASSPVTGTEAFF. Drawing the rest from reference TRBV18 and TRBJ1-1, the complete variable domain is NAGVMQNPRHLVRRRGQEARLRCSPMKGHSHVYWYRQLPEEGLKFMVYLQKENIIDESGMPKERFSAEFPKEGPSILRIQQVVRGDSAAYFCASSPVTGTEAFFGQGTRLTVV.

This chain links TRBV29-1 with TRBJ2-1; 9 bases agree with TRBD2. This CDR3 has 15 residues. CDR1 is SQVTM, CDR2 ANQGSEA, per germline. V shed 7 bases and J 4 bases; nucleotides not matched to a gene: 11. The CDR3: CSAHASGAEYNEQFF. DNA of the CDR3: TGCAGCGCACACGCTAGCGGGGCGGAATACAATGAGCAGTTCTTC.

V is TRBV18 and J is TRBJ2-2; D call uncertain. The CDR3 sequence is 13 residues long. Trimming stripped 4 bases from V and 4 bases from J, with 7 bases between. CDR1 is KGHSH and CDR2 is LQKENI in the germline V gene. Here the CDR3 DNA reads TGTGCCAGCTCACTTACACCCACCGGGGAGCTGTTTTTT. Protein: CASSLTPTGELFF.

This clone was found a few times. V and J are TRBV2 and TRBJ1-1; D unresolved. V shed 10 bases and J shed 1 base, with 10 bases lying between them. This CDR3 is built from 12 residues. In germline, CDR1 is SNHLY, CDR2 FYNNEI. This CDR3 is CATLISNTEAFF. The CDR3 DNA reads TGTGCCACACTAATATCGAACACTGAAGCTTTCTTT.

V is TRBV6-5 and J is TRBJ2-1, with 8 bases that match TRBD2. Trimming cost V 4 bases and J 2 bases; bases outside gene matches: 7. The germline V gene has CDR1 MNHEY and CDR2 SVGAGI. The CDR3 contains 16 residues. CDR3 sequence reads: CASSLHSGAAYNEQFF. As DNA, the CDR3 is TGTGCCAGCAGTTTACATAGCGGGGCGGCCTACAATGAGCAGTTCTTC.

This clone showed up many times. CDR3 amino acids: CSVRDSLNTEAFF. In DNA, the CDR3 is TGCAGCGTTCGGGACAGTTTGAACACTGAAGCTTTCTTT. The genes are TRBV29-1 and TRBJ1-1; TRBD1 aligns across 7 bases. V lost 5 bases and J lost 0; bases outside the gene matches: 3. From germline, CDR1 is SQVTM and CDR2 ANQGSEA. CDR3 length: 13 residues.

V gene TRBV7-9 combines with J gene TRBJ1-1, with D possibly being TRBD1 (6 bases). Trimming removed 4 bases at V and 1 base at J, with 10 bases between. CDR3 length: 14 residues. Germline V CDR1 and CDR2: SEHNR, FQNEAQ (reference sequence). As DNA, the CDR3 is TGTGCCAGCAGCTCTCGGACAGAGAACACTGAAGCTTTCTTT. Translation: CASSSRTENTEAFF.

The chain recombines TRBV5-1 with TRBJ2-1; TRBD1 matches at 9 bases. V shed 4 bases and J 9 bases; nucleotides not matched to a gene: 17. The CDR3 consists of 17 residues. Germline CDR1 and CDR2: SGHRS and YFSETQ. The CDR3, as DNA: TGCGCCAGCAGCCCCGTTCGGGTGGGACAGGGAGTTCGTGAGCAGTTCTTC. It is translated as CASSPVRVGQGVREQFF.

This clone has just a few counts. The rearrangement links TRBV28 to TRBJ1-1; TRBD1 is a possible D gene (6 bases). CDR3 length: 18 residues. CDR1 MDHEN and CDR2 SYDVKM come from the germline V gene. V lost 6 bases to trimming and J lost 6 bases, with 29 bases between them. CDR3 sequence reads: CASSSIEGGQSFKAEAFF. CDR3 sequence (DNA): TGTGCCAGCAGCTCTATTGAGGGGGGGCAGAGTTTCAAGGCTGAAGCTTTCTTT.

V gene TRBV19 combines with J gene TRBJ1-2, with D uncertain. The length of the CDR3 is 11 residues. The germline V gene encodes CDR1 LNHDA and CDR2 SQIVND (reference sequence). V was trimmed by 7 bases and J by 7 bases, leaving 10 bases between them. The CDR3 bases are TGTGCCAGTAATGGAGGCGGTGGCTACACCTTC. Protein: CASNGGGGYTF.

J is TRBJ1-6 and V is TRBV28, with a tentative D call TRBD1 (6 bases). The V gene lost 7 bases and the J gene lost 0 bases, with 10 bases spanning the gap. Per germline, CDR1 MDHEN and CDR2 SYDVKM. The CDR3 sequence is 15 residues long. The DNA of the CDR3 is TGTGCCAGCAACACAGGGAGCTCCTATAATTCACCCCTCCACTTT. Amino acid sequence: CASNTGSSYNSPLHF.

This clone showed up just a few times. The rearrangement links TRBV19 to TRBJ1-6, with no clear D. The CDR3 totals 13 residues. V lost 1 base to trimming and J lost 13 bases, with 11 bases between them. Germline CDR1 is LNHDA and CDR2 is SQIVND (reference sequence). The CDR3 nucleotides read TGTGCCAGTAGTATAGCGAGGTTCGCGCCCCTCCACTTT. Translating it yields CASSIARFAPLHF.

The V call is TRBV5-5, the J call TRBJ1-5; D is perhaps TRBD1 (6 bases). V lost 3 bases to trimming and J lost 4 bases, with 14 bases between them. The CDR3 loop spans 15 amino acids. Germline-derived CDR1 and CDR2 are SGHKS and YYEKEE (reference sequence). The CDR3 bases are TGTGCCAGCAGCTCAAACCCCACAGGGAATCAGCCCCAGCATTTT. It translates to CASSSNPTGNQPQHF.

V is TRBV27 and J is TRBJ2-3, with 7 positions matching TRBD2. V lost 7 bases and J lost 2; bases outside the gene matches: 12. Germline V lookup: CDR1 MNHEY, CDR2 SMNVEV (reference sequence). CDR3 length equals 16 residues. The CDR3: CASNPWGGGPTDTQYF. In nucleotides, the CDR3 is TGTGCCAGCAACCCTTGGGGGGGTGGGCCCACAGATACGCAGTATTTT.

The DNA of the CDR3 is TGTGCCATCAGTGAGGTCGGGACAGCCAATGAGCAGTTCTTC. Translated, it gives CAISEVGTANEQFF. This chain links TRBV10-3 with TRBJ2-1; 7 nucleotides align to TRBD1. This CDR3 has 14 amino acids. Germline V gene data show CDR1 as ENHRY and CDR2 as SYGVKD. The V segment lost 2 bases and the J segment 6 bases; nucleotides outside the gene matches: 4.

There are a few counts of this clone. The chain uses TRBV5-1 and TRBJ1-4, with TRBD1 as a possible D gene (5 bases). The V end lost 6 bases, the J end lost 8 bases, and 17 bases lay between the germline ends. This CDR3 comprises 14 residues. CDR1 and CDR2 (germline): SGHRS, YFSETQ. CDR3: CASTPAGTGEKLFF. The CDR3 nucleotides read TGCGCCAGCACCCCCGCGGGGACTGGGGAAAAACTGTTTTTT.

The count of this clone is one. In DNA form, the CDR3 reads TGTGCCAGCAGCTTTCGACAGGGGGAAGCTTTCTTT. This codes for CASSFRQGEAFF. This chain joins TRBV7-9 and TRBJ1-1, with 8 nucleotides matching TRBD1. The CDR3 is 12 amino acids. The junction had 2 bases not matched to a gene; V was cut back by 3 bases and J by 8 bases. Per germline, CDR1 SEHNR and CDR2 FQNEAQ (reference sequence).

The rearrangement joins TRBV6-5 to TRBJ2-1, with 9 bases that match TRBD1. The length of the CDR3 is 15 residues. CDR1 is MNHEY and CDR2 is SVGAGI in the germline V gene. V lost 6 bases to trimming and J lost 6 bases; unmatched junction nucleotides: 9. CDR3 DNA sequence: TGTGCCAGCAGGACTTCCGGGACAGGGCGCAATGAGCAGTTCTTC. It specifies CASRTSGTGRNEQFF.

The V call is TRBV6-5, the J call TRBJ2-1; a weak D match, TRBD2 (6 bases). CDR1 and CDR2 (germline): MNHEY, SVGAGI. Between the trimmed V and J ends, which lost 6 bases and 9 bases, there was a span of 12 bases. The CDR3 runs 12 residues. This CDR3 reads CASSRPGSEQFF. CDR3 DNA sequence: TGTGCCAGCAGCCGTCCCGGGAGTGAGCAGTTCTTC.

This clone has only a few counts. V gene TRBV2 combines with J gene TRBJ1-5, with 7 bases lining up with TRBD1. V lost 10 bases, J lost 1 base, and 4 bases stayed unmatched. Germline assignment: CDR1 SNHLY and CDR2 FYNNEI. The CDR3 length is 13 residues. CDR3 in amino acids: CAIRDSSNQPQHF. CDR3 nucleotides: TGTGCCATCAGGGACAGCAGCAATCAGCCCCAGCATTTT.

The chain combines TRBV4-1 with TRBJ2-3; tentatively, D is TRBD2 (6 bases). The CDR3 consists of 16 residues. The V and J ends lost 0 bases and 0 bases respectively, with 10 bases between them. Germline V lookup: CDR1 MGHRA, CDR2 YSYEKL. Here the CDR3 DNA reads TGCGCCAGCAGCCAAGATGGGGGGTCTAGCACAGATACGCAGTATTTT. Its translation is CASSQDGGSSTDTQYF.

The gene calls are TRBV10-2 and TRBJ1-4; D gene unclear. The CDR3 is 17 residues long. Trimming left V 4 bases short and J 8 bases short, with 23 bases between. Germline V lookup: CDR1 WSHSY, CDR2 SAAADI. In DNA form, the CDR3 reads TGCGCCAGCAGTGGAAGTTTTGGGGAGGAGTCGGGAGAAAAACTGTTTTTT. It encodes CASSGSFGEESGEKLFF.